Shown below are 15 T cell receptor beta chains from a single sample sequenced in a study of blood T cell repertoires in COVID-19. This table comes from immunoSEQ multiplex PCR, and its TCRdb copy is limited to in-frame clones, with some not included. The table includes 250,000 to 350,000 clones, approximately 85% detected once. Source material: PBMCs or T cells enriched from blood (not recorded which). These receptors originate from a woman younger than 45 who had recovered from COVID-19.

CDR3 bases: TGTGCCAGCTCACCACAGGGGGGGAACTACGAGCAGTACTTC. Translation: CASSPQGGNYEQYF. This chain joins TRBV18 and TRBJ2-7, with D perhaps matching TRBD2 (7 bases). V was clipped by 1 base and J by 3 bases, with 10 bases between them. CDR1 and CDR2 from the germline V gene are KGHSH and LQKENI. The CDR3 is 14 amino acids.

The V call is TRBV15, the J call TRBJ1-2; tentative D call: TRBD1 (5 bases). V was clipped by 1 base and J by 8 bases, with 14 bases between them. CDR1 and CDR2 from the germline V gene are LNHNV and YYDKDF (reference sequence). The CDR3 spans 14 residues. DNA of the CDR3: TGTGCCACCAGCAGAGCGGGAGGGGCGCGAGGCTACACCTTC. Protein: CATSRAGGARGYTF.

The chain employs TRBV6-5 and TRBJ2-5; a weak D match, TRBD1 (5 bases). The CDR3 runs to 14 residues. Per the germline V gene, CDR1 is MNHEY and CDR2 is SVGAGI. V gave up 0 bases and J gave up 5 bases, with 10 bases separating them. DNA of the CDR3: TGTGCCAGCAGTTACTCGCAGGGCTTCGAGACCCAGTACTTC. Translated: CASSYSQGFETQYF.

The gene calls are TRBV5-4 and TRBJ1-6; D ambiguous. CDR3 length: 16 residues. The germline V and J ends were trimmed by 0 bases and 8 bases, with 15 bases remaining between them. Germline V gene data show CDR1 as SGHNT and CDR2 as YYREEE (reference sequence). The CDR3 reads CASSLAPAIRDSPLHF. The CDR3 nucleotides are TGTGCCAGCAGCTTGGCCCCGGCGATACGGGATTCACCCCTCCACTTT.

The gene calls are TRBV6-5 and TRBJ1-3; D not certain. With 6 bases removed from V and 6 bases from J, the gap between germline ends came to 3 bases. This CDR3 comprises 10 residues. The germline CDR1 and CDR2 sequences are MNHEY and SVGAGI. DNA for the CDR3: TGTGCCAGCAGCCAAAACACCATATATTTT. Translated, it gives CASSQNTIYF.

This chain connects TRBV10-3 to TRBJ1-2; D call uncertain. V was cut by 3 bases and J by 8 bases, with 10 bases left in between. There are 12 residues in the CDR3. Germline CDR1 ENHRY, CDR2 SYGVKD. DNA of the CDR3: TGTGCCATCAGTGACCTCACCAGGGGCTACACCTTC. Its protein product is CAISDLTRGYTF.

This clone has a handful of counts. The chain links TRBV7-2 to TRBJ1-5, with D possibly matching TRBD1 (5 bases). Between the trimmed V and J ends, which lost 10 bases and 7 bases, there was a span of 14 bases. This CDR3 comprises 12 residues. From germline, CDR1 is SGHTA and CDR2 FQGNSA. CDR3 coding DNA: TGTGCCACACGCGAGGGACTCCAGCCCCAGCATTTT. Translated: CATREGLQPQHF.

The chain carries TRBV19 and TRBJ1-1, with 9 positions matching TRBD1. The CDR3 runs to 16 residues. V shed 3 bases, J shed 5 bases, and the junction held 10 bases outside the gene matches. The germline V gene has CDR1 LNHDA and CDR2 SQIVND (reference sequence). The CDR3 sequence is CASSILRGQGRTEAFF. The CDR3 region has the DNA TGTGCCAGTAGTATTCTTAGGGGACAGGGCCGAACTGAAGCTTTCTTT.

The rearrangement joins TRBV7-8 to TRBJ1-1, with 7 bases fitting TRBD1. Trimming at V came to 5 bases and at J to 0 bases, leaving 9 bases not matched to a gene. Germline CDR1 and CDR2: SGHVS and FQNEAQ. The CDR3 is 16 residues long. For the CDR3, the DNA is TGTGCCAGCAGCCCGCGACAGGGTTTTATGAACACTGAAGCTTTCTTT. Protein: CASSPRQGFMNTEAFF.

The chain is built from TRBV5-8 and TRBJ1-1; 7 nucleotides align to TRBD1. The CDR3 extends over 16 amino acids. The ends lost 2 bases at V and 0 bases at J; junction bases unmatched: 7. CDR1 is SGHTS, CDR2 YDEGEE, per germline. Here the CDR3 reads CASSFSTGTMNTEAFF. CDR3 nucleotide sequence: TGTGCCAGCAGCTTTTCGACAGGGACCATGAACACTGAAGCTTTCTTT.

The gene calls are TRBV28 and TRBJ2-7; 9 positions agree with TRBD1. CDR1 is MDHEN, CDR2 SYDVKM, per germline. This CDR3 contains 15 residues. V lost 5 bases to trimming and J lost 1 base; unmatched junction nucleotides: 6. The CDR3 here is CASSTWTGVSYEQYF. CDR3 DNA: TGTGCCAGCAGTACTTGGACAGGGGTATCCTACGAGCAGTACTTC.

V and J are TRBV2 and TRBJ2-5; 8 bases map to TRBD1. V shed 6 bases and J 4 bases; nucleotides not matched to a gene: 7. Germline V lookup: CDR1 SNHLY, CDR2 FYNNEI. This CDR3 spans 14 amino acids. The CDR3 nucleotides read TGTGCCAGCAGCCCCCAAGGACAGGGAGAGACCCAGTACTTC. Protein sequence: CASSPQGQGETQYF. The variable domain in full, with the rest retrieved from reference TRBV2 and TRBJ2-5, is EPEVTQTPSHQVTQMGQEVILRCVPISNHLYFYWYRQILGQKVEFLVSFYNNEISEKSEIFDDQFSVERPDGSNFTLKIRSTKLEDSAMYFCASSPQGQGETQYFGPGTRLLVL.

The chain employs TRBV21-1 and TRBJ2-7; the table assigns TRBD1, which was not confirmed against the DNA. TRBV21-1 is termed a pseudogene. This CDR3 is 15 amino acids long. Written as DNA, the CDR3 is TGTGCCAGCAGCACACGGACAGGTAACTCCTACGAGCAGTACTTC. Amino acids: CASSTRTGNSYEQYF.

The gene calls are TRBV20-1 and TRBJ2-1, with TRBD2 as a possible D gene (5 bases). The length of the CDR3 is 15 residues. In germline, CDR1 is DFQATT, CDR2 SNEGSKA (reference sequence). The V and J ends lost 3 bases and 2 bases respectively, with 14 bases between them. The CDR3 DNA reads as TGCAGTGCTAGTCGGGCGGAGAGGGCCTACAATGAGCAGTTCTTC. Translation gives CSASRAERAYNEQFF.

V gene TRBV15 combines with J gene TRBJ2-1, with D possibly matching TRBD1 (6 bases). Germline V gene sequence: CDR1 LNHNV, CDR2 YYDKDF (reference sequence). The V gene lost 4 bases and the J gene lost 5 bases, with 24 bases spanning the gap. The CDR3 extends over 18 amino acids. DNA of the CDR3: TGTGCCACCAGCAAAAGAGGCAGGGTGGGGGCCTTTGACAATGAGCAGTTCTTC. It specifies CATSKRGRVGAFDNEQFF.